Listed here is a single TCR beta chain. What it recognizes is unknown. These data belong to a study of graft-versus-host responses after intestinal transplantation. Study as a whole: Recipients underwent multivisceral, liver-intestinal, or isolated intestinal transplants.

This table comes from immunoSEQ multiplex PCR, and its TCRdb copy is limited to in-frame clones, with some not included. The sample includes some 90,000 clones, 75% to 90% seen only once; the top ten take nearly 0.11%. The CDR3 has 15 residues. CDR1 SGHKS and CDR2 YYEKEE come from the germline V gene (reference sequence). V lost 3 bases to trimming and J lost 2 bases; unmatched junction nucleotides: 4. The source is a human donor who received an intestinal transplant. Sample: unstimulated CD4+ T cells sorted from spleen or lymph node cells, taken before intestinal transplant. The genes are TRBV5-5 and TRBJ2-5, with 10 bases lining up with TRBD2. The CDR3 spells CASSSVAGGQETQYF. The CDR3 DNA follows: TGTGCCAGCAGCTCTGTAGCGGGGGGTCAAGAGACCCAGTACTTC.